This T cell receptor (beta chain) was recorded in a study of blood T cell repertoires in COVID-19. As for the study in general: Specimens from acute and convalescent COVID-19 originated in the United States, Italy and Spain. The cDNA or gDNA used as material had been derived from T cells, B-cell-depleted T cells, or PBMCs.

Original handling: Reference gene primer amplification gave nucleated cell count estimates. Sequenced by immunoSEQ multiplex PCR; TCRdb stores in-frame clones only, minus some. V and J calls and clone size are copied from that table; D and trimming were computed from the DNA. The repertoire holds a few hundred thousand clones, approximately 86% seen once, with less than 15% in the top ten. Seattle patient enrollment occurred during active infection, with longitudinal follow-up thereafter. Per the germline V gene, CDR1 is SGHKS and CDR2 is YYEKEE (reference sequence). Trimming left V 4 bases short and J 8 bases short, with 18 bases between. The CDR3 has 15 amino acids.

Sequencing was performed on peripheral blood. This receptor was identified in an older woman with COVID-19, enrolled during active disease. The J gene is TRBJ1-4, the V gene TRBV5-5; possible D gene TRBD1, 5 bases. As DNA, the CDR3 is TGTGCCAGCAGCAGTCAGACAGTGGTGGGGGAAAAACTGTTTTTT. Amino acid sequence: CASSSQTVVGEKLFF.